The sequence of this TCR beta chain was determined in a study of neurological immune-mediated disorders. Time point defined: longitudinal time-point 1 (baseline). The study drew its healthy controls from blood bank volunteers in Maryland, USA. The unsorted libraries originated from 2 million PBMCs kept at -80 C. Synthesis of cDNA was performed by 5'RACE using 10-nucleotide random UMIs. TCRdb passed the 5' RACE reads through MiXCR, listing each CDR3 protein once. The sample contains approximately 46,000 distinct CDR3 sequences, 10% of which appear only once. This clonotype was counted at least ten times. Its antigen is as yet unknown. V was clipped by 3 bases and J by 4 bases; unmatched bases: 4. The CDR3 covers 15 residues. CDR1 SGHRS and CDR2 YFSETQ come from the germline V gene. Findings and limits, study-wide: Patients with HTLV-1-associated myelopathy had the highest level of TCR clonal expansion, whereas patients with multiple sclerosis had the lowest level, falling beneath the level found in healthy controls.

Sequencing used PBMCs. The receptor was derived from a woman aged 40 to 50 in good health. The V and J genes are TRBV5-1 and TRBJ2-1; the match to TRBD1 covers 10 bases. The CDR3, as DNA: TGCGCCAGCAGCTCCGGACAGGGGGGGTACAATGAGCAGTTCTTC. This gives the protein CASSSGQGGYNEQFF.